The T cell receptor beta chain described here comes from a study of blood T cell repertoires in COVID-19. Background on the study: Acute and convalescent COVID-19 samples came from the United States, Italy and Spain. The analysed material was cDNA or gDNA that came from T cells, B-cell-depleted T cells, or PBMCs.

In the original processing: Amplifying reference gene primers gave estimates of nucleated cell counts. Produced via immunoSEQ multiplex PCR; TCRdb's table is partial and in-frame only. V and J calls and clone size are as listed in that table; D and trimming were resolved from the DNA. The table includes fewer than 50,000 clones, more than 90% detected once. This CDR3 spans 13 amino acids. V was trimmed by 2 bases and J by 4 bases, leaving 8 bases between them. CDR1 is MNHNY and CDR2 is SVGAGI in the germline V gene (reference sequence). The receptor's source is a man between 45 and 60 years old with COVID-19, enrolled during active disease. Sequenced: peripheral blood. The chain has TRBV6-6 and TRBJ1-1; tentatively, D is TRBD1 (5 bases). CDR3 DNA sequence: TGTGCCAGCAGTTACCGCGGGGGCACTGAAGCTTTCTTT. Its translation: CASSYRGGTEAFF.